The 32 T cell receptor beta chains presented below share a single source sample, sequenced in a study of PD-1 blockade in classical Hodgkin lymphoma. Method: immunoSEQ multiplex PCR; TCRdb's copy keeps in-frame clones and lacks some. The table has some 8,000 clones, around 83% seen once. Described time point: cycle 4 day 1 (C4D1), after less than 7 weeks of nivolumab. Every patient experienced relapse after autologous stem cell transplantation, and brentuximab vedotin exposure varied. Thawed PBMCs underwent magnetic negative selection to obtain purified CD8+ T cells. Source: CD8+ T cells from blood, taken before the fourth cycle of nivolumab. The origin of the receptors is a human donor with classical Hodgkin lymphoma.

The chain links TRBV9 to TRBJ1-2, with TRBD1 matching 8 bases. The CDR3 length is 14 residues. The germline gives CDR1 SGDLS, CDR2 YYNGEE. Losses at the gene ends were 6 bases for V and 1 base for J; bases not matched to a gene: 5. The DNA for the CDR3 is TGTGCCAGCACCACAGGGGGGGGTAACTATGGCTACACCTTC. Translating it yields CASTTGGGNYGYTF. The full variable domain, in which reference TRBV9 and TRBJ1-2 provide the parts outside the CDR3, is DSGVTQTPKHLITATGQRVTLRCSPRSGDLSVYWYQQSLDQGLQFLIQYYNGEERAKGNILERFSAQQFPDLHSELNLSSLELGDSALYFCASTTGGGNYGYTFGSGTRLTVV.

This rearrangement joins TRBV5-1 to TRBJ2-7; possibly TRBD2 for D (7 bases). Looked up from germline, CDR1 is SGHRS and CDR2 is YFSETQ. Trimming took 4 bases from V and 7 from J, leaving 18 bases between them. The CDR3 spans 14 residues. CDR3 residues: CASSHIGGAPEQYF. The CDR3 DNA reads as TGCGCCAGCAGCCATATTGGGGGGGCGCCTGAGCAGTACTTC.

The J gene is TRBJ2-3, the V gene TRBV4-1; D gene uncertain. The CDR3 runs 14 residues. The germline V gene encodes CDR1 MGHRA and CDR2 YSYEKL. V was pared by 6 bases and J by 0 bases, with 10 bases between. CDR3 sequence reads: CASRQLSSTDTQYF. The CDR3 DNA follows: TGCGCCAGCAGGCAGCTATCCAGCACAGATACGCAGTATTTT.

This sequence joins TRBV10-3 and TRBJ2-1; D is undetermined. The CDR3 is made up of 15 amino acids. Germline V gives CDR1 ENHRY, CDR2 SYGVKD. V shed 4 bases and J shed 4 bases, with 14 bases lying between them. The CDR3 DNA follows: TGTGCCATCAGTGTTTACGCTCCCGCGTACAATGAGCAGTTCTTC. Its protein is CAISVYAPAYNEQFF.

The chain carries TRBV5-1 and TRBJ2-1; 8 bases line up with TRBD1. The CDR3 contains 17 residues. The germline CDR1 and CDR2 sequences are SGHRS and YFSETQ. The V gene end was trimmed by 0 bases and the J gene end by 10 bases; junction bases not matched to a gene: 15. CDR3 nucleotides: TGCGCCAGCAGCTTGGCCCCCGGGACAGGCATAGGAGCGGAGCAGTTCTTC. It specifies CASSLAPGTGIGAEQFF.

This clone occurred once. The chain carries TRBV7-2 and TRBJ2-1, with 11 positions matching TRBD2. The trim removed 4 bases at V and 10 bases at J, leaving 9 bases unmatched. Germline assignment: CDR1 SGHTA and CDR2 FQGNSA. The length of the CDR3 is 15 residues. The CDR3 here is CASSWFGSGGGEQFF. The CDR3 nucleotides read TGTGCCAGCAGCTGGTTTGGTAGCGGGGGGGGAGAGCAGTTCTTC.

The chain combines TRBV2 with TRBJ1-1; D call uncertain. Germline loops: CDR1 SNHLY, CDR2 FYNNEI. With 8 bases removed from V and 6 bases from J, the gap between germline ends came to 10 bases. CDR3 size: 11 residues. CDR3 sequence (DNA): TGTGCCAGCCTATCAACTCCTGAAGCTTTCTTT. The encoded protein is CASLSTPEAFF.

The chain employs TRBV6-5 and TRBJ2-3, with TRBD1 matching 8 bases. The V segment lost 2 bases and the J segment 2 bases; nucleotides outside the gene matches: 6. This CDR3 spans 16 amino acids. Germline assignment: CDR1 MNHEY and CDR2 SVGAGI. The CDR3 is CASSYTRDRFTDTQYF. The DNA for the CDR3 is TGTGCCAGCAGTTACACCCGGGACAGGTTCACAGATACGCAGTATTTT.

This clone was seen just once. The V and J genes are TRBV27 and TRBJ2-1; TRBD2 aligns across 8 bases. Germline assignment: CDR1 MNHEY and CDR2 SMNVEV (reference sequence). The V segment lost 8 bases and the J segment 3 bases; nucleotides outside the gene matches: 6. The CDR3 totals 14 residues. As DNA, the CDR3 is TGTGCCAGCTCATTAGCGGGGTTCTACAATGAGCAGTTCTTC. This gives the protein CASSLAGFYNEQFF.

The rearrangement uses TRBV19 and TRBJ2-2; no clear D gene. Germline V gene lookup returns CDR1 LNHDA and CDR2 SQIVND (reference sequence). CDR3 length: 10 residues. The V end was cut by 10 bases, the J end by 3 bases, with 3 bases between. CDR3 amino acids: CATYTGELFF. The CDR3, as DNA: TGTGCCACCTACACCGGGGAGCTGTTTTTT.

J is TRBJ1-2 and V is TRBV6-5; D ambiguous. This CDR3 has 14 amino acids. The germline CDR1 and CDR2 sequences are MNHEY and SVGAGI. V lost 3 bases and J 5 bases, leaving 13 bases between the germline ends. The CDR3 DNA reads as TGTGCCAGCAGTTATTTCCCCACGGGATATGGCTACACCTTC. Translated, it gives CASSYFPTGYGYTF.

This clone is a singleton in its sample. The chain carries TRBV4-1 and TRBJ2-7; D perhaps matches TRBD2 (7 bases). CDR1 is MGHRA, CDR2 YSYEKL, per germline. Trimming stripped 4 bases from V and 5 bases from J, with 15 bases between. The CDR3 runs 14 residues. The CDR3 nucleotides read TGCGCCAGCAGCCCTTTTCGGGGGGCCCACGAGCAGTACTTC. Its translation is CASSPFRGAHEQYF.

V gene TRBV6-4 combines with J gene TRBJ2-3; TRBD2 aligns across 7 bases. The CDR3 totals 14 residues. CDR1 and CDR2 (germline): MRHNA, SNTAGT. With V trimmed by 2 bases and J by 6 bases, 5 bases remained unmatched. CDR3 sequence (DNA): TGTGCCAGCAGTGACGGCGGGGGAGGGGATACGCAGTATTTT. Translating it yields CASSDGGGGDTQYF.

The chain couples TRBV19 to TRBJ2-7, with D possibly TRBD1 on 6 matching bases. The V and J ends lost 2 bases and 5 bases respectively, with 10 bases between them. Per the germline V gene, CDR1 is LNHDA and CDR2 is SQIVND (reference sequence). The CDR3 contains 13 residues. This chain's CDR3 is CASSITGYNEQYF. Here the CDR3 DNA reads TGTGCCAGTAGTATAACAGGGTACAACGAGCAGTACTTC.

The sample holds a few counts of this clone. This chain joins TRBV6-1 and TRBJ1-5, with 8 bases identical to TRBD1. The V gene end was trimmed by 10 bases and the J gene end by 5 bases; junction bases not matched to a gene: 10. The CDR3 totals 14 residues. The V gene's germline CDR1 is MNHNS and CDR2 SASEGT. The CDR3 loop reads CAILGQGWDQPQHF. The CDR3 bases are TGTGCCATCCTAGGACAGGGTTGGGATCAGCCCCAGCATTTT.

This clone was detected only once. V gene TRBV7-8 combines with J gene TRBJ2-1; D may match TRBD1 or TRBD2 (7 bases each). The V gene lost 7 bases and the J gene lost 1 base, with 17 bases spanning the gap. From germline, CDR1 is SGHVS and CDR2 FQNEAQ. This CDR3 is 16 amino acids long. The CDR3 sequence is CASTQGGGGSYNEQFF. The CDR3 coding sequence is TGTGCCAGCACCCAAGGGGGCGGGGGTTCCTACAATGAGCAGTTCTTC.

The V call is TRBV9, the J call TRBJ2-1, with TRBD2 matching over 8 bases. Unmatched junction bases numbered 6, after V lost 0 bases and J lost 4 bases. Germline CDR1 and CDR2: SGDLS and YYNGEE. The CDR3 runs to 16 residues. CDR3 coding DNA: TGTGCCAGCAGCGTAGCCGGGGGGGCCCCTTACAATGAGCAGTTCTTC. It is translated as CASSVAGGAPYNEQFF.

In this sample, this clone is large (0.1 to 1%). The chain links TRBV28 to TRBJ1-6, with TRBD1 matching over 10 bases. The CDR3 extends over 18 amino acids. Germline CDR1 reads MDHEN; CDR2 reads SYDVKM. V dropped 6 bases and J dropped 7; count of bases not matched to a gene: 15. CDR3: CASSPRSPGQGSNSPLHF. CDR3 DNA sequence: TGTGCCAGCAGCCCTAGGAGCCCGGGACAGGGGTCCAATTCACCCCTCCACTTT.

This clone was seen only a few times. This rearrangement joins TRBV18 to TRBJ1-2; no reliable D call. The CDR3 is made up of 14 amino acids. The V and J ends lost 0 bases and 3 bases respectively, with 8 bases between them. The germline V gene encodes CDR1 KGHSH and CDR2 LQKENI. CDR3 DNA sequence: TGTGCCAGCTCACCACCGTTCGTAGACTATGGCTACACCTTC. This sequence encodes CASSPPFVDYGYTF.

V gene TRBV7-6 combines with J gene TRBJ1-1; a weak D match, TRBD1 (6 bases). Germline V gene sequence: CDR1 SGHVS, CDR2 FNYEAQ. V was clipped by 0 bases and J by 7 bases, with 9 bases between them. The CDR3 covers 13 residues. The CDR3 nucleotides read TGTGCCAGCAGCTTAGCAGGAGGGGGTGAAGCTTTCTTT. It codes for CASSLAGGGEAFF.

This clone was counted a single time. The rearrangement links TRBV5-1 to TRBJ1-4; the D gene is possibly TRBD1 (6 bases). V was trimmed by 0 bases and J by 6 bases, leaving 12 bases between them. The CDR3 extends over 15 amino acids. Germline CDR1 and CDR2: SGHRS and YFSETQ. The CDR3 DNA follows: TGCGCCAGCAGCTTGGAGGGGGGTATGGATGAAAAACTGTTTTTT. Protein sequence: CASSLEGGMDEKLFF.

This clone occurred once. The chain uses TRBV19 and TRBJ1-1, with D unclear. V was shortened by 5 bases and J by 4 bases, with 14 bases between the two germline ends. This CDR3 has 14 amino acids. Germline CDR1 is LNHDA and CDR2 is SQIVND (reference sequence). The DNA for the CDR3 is TGTGCCAGTAGTGTCCCGGGGAGTGGCACTGAAGCTTTCTTT. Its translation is CASSVPGSGTEAFF.

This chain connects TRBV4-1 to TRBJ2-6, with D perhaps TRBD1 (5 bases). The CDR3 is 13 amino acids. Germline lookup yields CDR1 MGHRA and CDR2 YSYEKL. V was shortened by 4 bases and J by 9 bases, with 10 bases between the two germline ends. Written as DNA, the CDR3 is TGCGCCAGCAGCCCCCGGACAAGCAACGTCCTGACTTTC. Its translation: CASSPRTSNVLTF.

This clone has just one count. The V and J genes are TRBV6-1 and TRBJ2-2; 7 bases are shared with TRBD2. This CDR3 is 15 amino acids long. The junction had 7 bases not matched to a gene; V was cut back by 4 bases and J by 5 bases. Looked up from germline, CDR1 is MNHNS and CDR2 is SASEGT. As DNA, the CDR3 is TGTGCCAGCAGTGCCGGGACGGGGGGAACCGGGGAGCTGTTTTTT. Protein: CASSAGTGGTGELFF.

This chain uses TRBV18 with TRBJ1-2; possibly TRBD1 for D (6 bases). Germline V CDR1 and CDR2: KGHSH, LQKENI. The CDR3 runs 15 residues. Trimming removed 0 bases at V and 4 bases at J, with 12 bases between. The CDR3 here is CASSPPRGFSYGYTF. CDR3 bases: TGTGCCAGCTCACCACCGAGGGGGTTCAGCTATGGCTACACCTTC.

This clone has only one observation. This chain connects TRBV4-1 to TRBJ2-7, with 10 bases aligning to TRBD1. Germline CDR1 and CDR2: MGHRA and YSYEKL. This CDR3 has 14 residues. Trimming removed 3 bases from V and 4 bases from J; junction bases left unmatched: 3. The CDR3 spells CASSHSGQGYEQYF. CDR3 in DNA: TGCGCCAGCAGCCACTCGGGACAGGGGTACGAGCAGTACTTC.

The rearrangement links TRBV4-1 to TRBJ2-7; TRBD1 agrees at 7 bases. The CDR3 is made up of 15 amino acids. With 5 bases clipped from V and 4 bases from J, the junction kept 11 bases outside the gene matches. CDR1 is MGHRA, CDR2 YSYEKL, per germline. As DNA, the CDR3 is TGCGCCAGCAGCTATACCCGGGACAGAGCATACGAGCAGTACTTC. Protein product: CASSYTRDRAYEQYF.

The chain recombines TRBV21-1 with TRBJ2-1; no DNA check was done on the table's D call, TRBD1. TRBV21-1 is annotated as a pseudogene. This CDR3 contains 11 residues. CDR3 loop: CASMGAWWQFF. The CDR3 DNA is TGTGCCAGCATGGGGGCCTGGTGGCAGTTCTTC.

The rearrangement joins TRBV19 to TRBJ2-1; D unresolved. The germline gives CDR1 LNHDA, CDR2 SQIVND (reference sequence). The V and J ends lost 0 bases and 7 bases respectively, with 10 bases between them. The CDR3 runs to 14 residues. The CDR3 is CASSIDKGGNEQFF. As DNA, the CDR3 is TGTGCCAGTAGTATAGACAAGGGTGGTAATGAGCAGTTCTTC. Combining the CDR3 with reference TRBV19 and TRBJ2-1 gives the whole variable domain DGGITQSPKYLFRKEGQNVTLSCEQNLNHDAMYWYRQDPGQGLRLIYYSQIVNDFQKGDIAEGYSVSREKKESFPLTVTSAQKNPTAFYLCASSIDKGGNEQFFGPGTRLTVL.

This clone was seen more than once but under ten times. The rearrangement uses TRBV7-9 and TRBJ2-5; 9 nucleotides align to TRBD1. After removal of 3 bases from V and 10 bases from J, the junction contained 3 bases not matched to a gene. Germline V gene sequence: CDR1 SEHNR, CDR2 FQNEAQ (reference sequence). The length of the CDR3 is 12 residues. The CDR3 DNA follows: TGTGCCAGCAGCTTTGACAGGGGGATCCAGTACTTC. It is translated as CASSFDRGIQYF.

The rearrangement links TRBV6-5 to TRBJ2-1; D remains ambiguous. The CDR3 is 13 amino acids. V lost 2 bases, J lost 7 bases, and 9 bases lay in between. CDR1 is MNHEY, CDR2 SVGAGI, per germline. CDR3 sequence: CASSYGLGNEQFF. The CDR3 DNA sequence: TGTGCCAGCAGTTACGGGTTGGGGAATGAGCAGTTCTTC.

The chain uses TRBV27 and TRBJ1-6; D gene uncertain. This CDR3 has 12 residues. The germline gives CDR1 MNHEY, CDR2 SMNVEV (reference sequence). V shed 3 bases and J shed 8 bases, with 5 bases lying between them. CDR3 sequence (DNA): TGTGCCAGCAGTTTTTCGTATTCACCCCTCCACTTT. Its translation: CASSFSYSPLHF.